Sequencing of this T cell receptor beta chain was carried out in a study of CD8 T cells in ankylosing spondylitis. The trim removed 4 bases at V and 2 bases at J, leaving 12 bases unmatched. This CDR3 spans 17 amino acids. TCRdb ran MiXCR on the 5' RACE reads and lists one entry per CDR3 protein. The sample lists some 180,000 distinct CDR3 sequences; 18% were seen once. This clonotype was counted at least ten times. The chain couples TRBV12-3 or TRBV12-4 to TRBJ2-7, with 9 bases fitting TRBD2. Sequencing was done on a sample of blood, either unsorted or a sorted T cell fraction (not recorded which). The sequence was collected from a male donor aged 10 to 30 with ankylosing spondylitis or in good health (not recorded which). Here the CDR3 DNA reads TGTGCCAGCAGTTCTGGGACTAGCAGATTTTTAACCTACGAGCAGTACTTC. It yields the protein CASSSGTSRFLTYEQYF.